The 22 T cell receptor beta chains in this list originate from one sample, sequenced in a study of blood T cells in healthy people across ages. Combining a sample-barcoded 5' primer with a J-beta primer mix, a second PCR ran for roughly 6 to 12 cycles. Each CDR3 protein gets one entry after TCRdb re-called the 5' RACE reads with MiXCR. The sample yields hundreds of thousands of distinct CDR3 sequences, about 36% seen once. The sequencing input was blood. Receptors originate from a man between 18 and 35 years old in good health.

V gene TRBV2 combines with J gene TRBJ2-1, with TRBD1 as a possible D gene (5 bases). The germline CDR1 and CDR2 sequences are SNHLY and FYNNEI. This CDR3 has 13 residues. The ends were cut back, 7 bases at V and 8 bases at J, with 15 bases in the middle. The CDR3 nucleotides are TGTGCCAGCACTACAGGAGCAGATTATGAGCAGTTCTTC. Translated: CASTTGADYEQFF.

In its sample, this clonotype was seen a few times. J is TRBJ2-2 and V is TRBV5-1, with D maybe TRBD1 (6 bases). In germline, CDR1 is SGHRS, CDR2 YFSETQ. CDR3 length equals 15 residues. Trimming removed 5 bases at V and 4 bases at J, with 15 bases between. CDR3 in amino acids: CASRATGIATGELFF. CDR3 bases: TGCGCCAGCAGAGCCACAGGGATCGCCACCGGGGAGCTGTTTTTT.

The V call is TRBV6-2 or TRBV6-3, the J call TRBJ2-2; D remains ambiguous. The CDR3 is made up of 13 amino acids. Germline CDR1 MNHEY, CDR2 SVGEGT. Trimming shortened V by 7 bases and J by 4 bases, and 10 bases separated the two germline ends. CDR3 sequence: CASTRVVTGELFF. The CDR3 nucleotides are TGTGCCAGCACAAGGGTAGTCACCGGGGAGCTGTTTTTT.

This clonotype was seen ten or more times. The junction differs from germline at one of its ends, possibly a read error. V is TRBV12-3 or TRBV12-4 and J is TRBJ2-5; 7 nucleotides align to TRBD1. The CDR3 is 13 amino acids. The CDR3: CASSLGGAETQYF. DNA of the CDR3: TGTGCCAGCAGCTTAGGGGGCGCAGAGACCCAGTACTTC.

This clonotype was found a few times. The chain links TRBV29-1 to TRBJ2-3; D unclear. Looked up from germline, CDR1 is SQVTM and CDR2 is ANQGSEA. Trimming took 2 bases from V and 6 from J, leaving 12 bases between them. The CDR3 contains 13 residues. CDR3 region: CSVETTSGDTQYF. The CDR3 coding sequence is TGCAGCGTTGAAACTACCTCTGGGGATACGCAGTATTTT.

The table lists this clonotype with a count of one. One end of the junction is discordant with germline, which a read error may explain. The chain has TRBV24-1 and TRBJ2-3; D is unclear. Germline values: CDR1 KGHDR, CDR2 SFDVKD. This CDR3 contains 13 residues. CDR3 DNA: TGTGCCACCTGTGATACAGACGGCGGTACGCAGTATTTT. Protein product: CATCDTDGGTQYF.

The V and J genes are TRBV6-5 and TRBJ1-2, with 8 bases that match TRBD1. Germline V gives CDR1 MNHEY, CDR2 SVGAGI. This CDR3 spans 15 amino acids. J was trimmed by 4 bases and V by 5 bases; bases with no gene match: 9. CDR3 amino acids: CASSPGQGRRYGYTF. The CDR3 nucleotides read TGTGCCAGCAGTCCCGGACAGGGTCGCCGCTATGGCTACACCTTC.

This clonotype was picked up one time. A much larger clonotype is one base distant, so this may be a read error. This chain connects TRBV20-1 to TRBJ2-7; 7 bases map to TRBD1. The CDR3 length is 13 residues. Germline lookup yields CDR1 DFQATT and CDR2 SNEGSKA (reference sequence). The CDR3 region has the DNA TGCGGTGCTAGGGGGACAGAGCCCTACGAGCAGTACTTC. Residues: CGARGTEPYEQYF.

This rearrangement joins TRBV7-2 to TRBJ1-2; D call uncertain. Trimming took off 3 bases at V and 7 bases at J, with 12 bases between the two ends. This CDR3 spans 13 amino acids. Germline V CDR1 and CDR2: SGHTA, FQGNSA. The CDR3 sequence: CASSFREISGYTF. The CDR3 DNA reads TGTGCCAGCAGCTTTCGGGAGATAAGTGGCTACACCTTC.

The chain uses TRBV7-2 and TRBJ2-7; possibly TRBD2 for D (7 bases). V was trimmed by 3 bases and J by 5 bases, leaving 11 bases between them. The CDR3 covers 13 residues. The germline V gene has CDR1 SGHTA and CDR2 FQGNSA. The CDR3 coding sequence is TGTGCCAGCAGCTTTACAGGGAGGGACGAGCAGTACTTC. Amino acid sequence: CASSFTGRDEQYF.

The genes are TRBV20-1 and TRBJ2-3; D unresolved. The V end lost 1 base, the J end lost 4 bases, and 9 bases lay between the germline ends. Germline CDR1 and CDR2: DFQATT and SNEGSKA (reference sequence). The CDR3 length is 13 residues. The chain's CDR3 is CSARVRPADTQYF. For the CDR3, the DNA is TGCAGTGCTAGAGTCCGCCCAGCAGATACGCAGTATTTT.

This clonotype has only a few counts. The V call is TRBV7-3, the J call TRBJ2-7; 7 nucleotides line up with TRBD1. The CDR3 length is 16 residues. CDR1 SGHTA and CDR2 FQGTGA come from the germline V gene. V trimming: 5 bases; J trimming: 7 bases; junction bases outside the gene matches: 17. DNA for the CDR3: TGTGCCAGCAGCGGGTCAGGGGGACGGTACTACAATGAGCAGTACTTC. Its translation: CASSGSGGRYYNEQYF.

The chain recombines TRBV14 with TRBJ2-7; 9 nucleotides match TRBD2. The J segment lost 1 base and the V segment lost 2 bases, leaving 3 bases of the junction unmatched. The CDR3 loop spans 15 amino acids. Germline V CDR1 and CDR2: SGHDN, FVKESK. The CDR3 protein is CASSQRSGGSYEQYF. The CDR3 DNA follows: TGTGCCAGCAGCCAAAGGAGCGGGGGGTCCTACGAGCAGTACTTC. The whole variable domain, remainder taken from reference TRBV14 and TRBJ2-7, is EAGVTQFPSHSVIEKGQTVTLRCDPISGHDNLYWYRRVMGKEIKFLLHFVKESKQDESGMPNNRFLAERTGGTYSTLKVQPAELEDSGVYFCASSQRSGGSYEQYFGPGTRLTVT.

V and J are TRBV20-1 and TRBJ2-1; D may be TRBD1 or TRBD2 (6 bases each). Trimming took 0 bases from V and 9 from J, leaving 18 bases between them. Germline V lookup: CDR1 DFQATT, CDR2 SNEGSKA (reference sequence). CDR3 length equals 15 residues. In DNA, the CDR3 is TGCAGTGCTAGAGATCTTGGAGGGGGGCGAGGTGAGCAGTTCTTC. Its protein is CSARDLGGGRGEQFF.

This chain links TRBV12-3 or TRBV12-4 with TRBJ2-2, with D possibly TRBD1 on 6 matching bases. The CDR3 loop spans 14 amino acids. Between the trimmed V and J ends, which lost 6 bases and 3 bases, there was a span of 11 bases. The chain's CDR3 is CASRHRVHTGELFF. DNA of the CDR3: TGTGCCAGCAGGCACAGGGTTCACACCGGGGAGCTGTTTTTT.

About this clonotype: The CDR3 does not end in the conserved phenylalanine or tryptophan, so this is likely a read error. The V call is TRBV7-8, the J call TRBJ2-7, with 7 bases that match TRBD1. The CDR3 sequence is 14 residues long. Germline V CDR1 and CDR2: SGHVS, FQNEAQ. J gave up 2 bases and V 4 bases, and 5 bases lay outside the gene matches. The CDR3 spells CASSSDRPPYEQYL. For the CDR3, the DNA is TGTGCCAGCAGCTCGGACAGGCCGCCCTACGAGCAGTACTTG.

DNA of the CDR3: TGTGCTAGTGGTTCAGGGGGAGTAGATGAGCAGTTCTTC. It encodes CASGSGGVDEQFF. The chain uses TRBV12-5 and TRBJ2-1; TRBD1 matches at 7 bases. Germline CDR1 LGHNT, CDR2 FRNRAP. V was clipped by 4 bases and J by 8 bases; unmatched bases: 5. The CDR3 runs to 13 residues.

Concerning this clonotype: The CDR3 carries no conserved terminal phenylalanine or tryptophan, so it likely arises from a read error. This chain connects TRBV27 to TRBJ1-2; tentatively, D is TRBD1 (6 bases). CDR1 and CDR2 from the germline V gene are MNHEY and SMNVEV (reference sequence). The CDR3 covers 15 residues. The V end was cut by 6 bases, the J end by 3 bases, with 17 bases between. The CDR3 DNA reads as TGTGCCAGCAGACCTCAGGGGAGGTTGGACTATGGCTACACCTTG. This codes for CASRPQGRLDYGYTL.

For this clonotype: Being one base from a much bigger clone, this may be a read error. Lacking the conserved final phenylalanine or tryptophan, this CDR3 likely reflects a read error. The rearrangement links TRBV7-9 to TRBJ2-5, with TRBD2 identical over 11 bases. The CDR3 contains 18 residues. CDR1 and CDR2 from the germline V gene are SEHNR and FQNEAQ (reference sequence). J gave up 5 bases and V 4 bases, and 15 bases lay outside the gene matches. CDR3 loop: CASSSKKTSGVVRETQYL. In DNA, the CDR3 is TGTGCCAGCAGCTCTAAGAAGACTAGCGGGGTCGTCCGGGAGACCCAGTACTTA.

Only a few counts were recorded for this clonotype. The chain couples TRBV5-1 to TRBJ2-3; D uncertain. The CDR3 runs 12 residues. V lost 4 bases, J lost 4 bases, and 7 bases lay in between. CDR1 is SGHRS and CDR2 is YFSETQ in the germline V gene. CDR3 region: CASSDPPDTQYF. In DNA form, the CDR3 reads TGCGCCAGCAGCGATCCCCCAGATACGCAGTATTTT.

The sample holds many counts of this clonotype. This rearrangement joins TRBV4-2 to TRBJ1-5; D gene ambiguous. This CDR3 contains 15 residues. Germline-derived CDR1 and CDR2 are LGHNA and YNFKEQ. The V gene lost 6 bases and the J gene lost 3 bases, with 15 bases spanning the gap. CDR3 in DNA: TGTGCCAGCAGTCAGTCAGGTCAGTTCAATCAGCCCCAGCATTTT. It yields the protein CASSQSGQFNQPQHF.

The sample holds many counts of this clonotype. The chain uses TRBV4-2 and TRBJ2-5; TRBD2 agrees at 11 bases. The CDR3 is 14 amino acids. CDR1 is LGHNA, CDR2 YNFKEQ, per germline. V lost 1 base, J lost 5 bases, and 0 bases stayed unmatched. CDR3 sequence: CASSQASGGETQYF. CDR3 nucleotides: TGTGCCAGCAGCCAAGCTAGCGGGGGGGAGACCCAGTACTTC.